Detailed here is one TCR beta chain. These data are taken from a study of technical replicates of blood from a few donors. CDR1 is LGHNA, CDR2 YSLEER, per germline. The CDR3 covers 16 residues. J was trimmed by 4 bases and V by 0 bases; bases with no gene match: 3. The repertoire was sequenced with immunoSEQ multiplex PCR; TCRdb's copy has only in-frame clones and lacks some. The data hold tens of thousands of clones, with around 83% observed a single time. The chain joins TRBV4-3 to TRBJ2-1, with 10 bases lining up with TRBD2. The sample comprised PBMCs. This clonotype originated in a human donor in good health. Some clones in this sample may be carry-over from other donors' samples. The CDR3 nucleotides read TGCGCCAGCAGCCAAGATGTAGCGGGAGGTTACAATGAGCAGTTCTTC. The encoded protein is CASSQDVAGGYNEQFF.